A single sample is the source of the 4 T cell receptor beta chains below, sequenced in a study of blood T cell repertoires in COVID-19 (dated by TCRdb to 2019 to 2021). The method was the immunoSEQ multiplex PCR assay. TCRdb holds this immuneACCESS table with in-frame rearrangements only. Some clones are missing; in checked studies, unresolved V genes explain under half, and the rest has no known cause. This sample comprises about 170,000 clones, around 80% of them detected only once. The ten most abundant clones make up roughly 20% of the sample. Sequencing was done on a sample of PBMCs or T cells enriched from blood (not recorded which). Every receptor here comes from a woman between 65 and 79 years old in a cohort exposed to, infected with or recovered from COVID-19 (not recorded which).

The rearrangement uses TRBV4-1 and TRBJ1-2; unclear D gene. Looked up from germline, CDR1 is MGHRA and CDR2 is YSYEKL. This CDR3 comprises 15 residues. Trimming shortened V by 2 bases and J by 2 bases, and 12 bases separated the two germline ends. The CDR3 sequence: CASSQQAKSNYGYTF. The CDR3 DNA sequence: TGCGCCAGCAGCCAACAGGCTAAGTCCAACTATGGCTACACCTTC.

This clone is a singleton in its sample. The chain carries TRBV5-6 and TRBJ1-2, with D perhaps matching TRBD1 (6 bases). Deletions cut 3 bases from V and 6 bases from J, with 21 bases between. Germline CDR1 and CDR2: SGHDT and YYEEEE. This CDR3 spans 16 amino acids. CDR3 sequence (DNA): TGTGCCAGCAGCTCTCCTTGGGGCAGGGGAGAAAATGGCTACACCTTC. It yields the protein CASSSPWGRGENGYTF.

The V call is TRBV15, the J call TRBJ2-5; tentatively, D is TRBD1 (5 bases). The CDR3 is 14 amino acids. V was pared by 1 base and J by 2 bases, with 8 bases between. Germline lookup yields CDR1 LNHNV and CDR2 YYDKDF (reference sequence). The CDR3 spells CATSRGRQQETQYF. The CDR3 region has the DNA TGTGCCACCAGCAGAGGGAGACAGCAAGAGACCCAGTACTTC.

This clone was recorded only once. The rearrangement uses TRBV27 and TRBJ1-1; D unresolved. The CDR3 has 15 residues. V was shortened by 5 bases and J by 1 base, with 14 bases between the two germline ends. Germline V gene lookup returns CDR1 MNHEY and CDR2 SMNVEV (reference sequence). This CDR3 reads CASSRATAGNTEAFF. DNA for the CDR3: TGTGCCAGCAGTAGGGCGACTGCGGGGAACACTGAAGCTTTCTTT.